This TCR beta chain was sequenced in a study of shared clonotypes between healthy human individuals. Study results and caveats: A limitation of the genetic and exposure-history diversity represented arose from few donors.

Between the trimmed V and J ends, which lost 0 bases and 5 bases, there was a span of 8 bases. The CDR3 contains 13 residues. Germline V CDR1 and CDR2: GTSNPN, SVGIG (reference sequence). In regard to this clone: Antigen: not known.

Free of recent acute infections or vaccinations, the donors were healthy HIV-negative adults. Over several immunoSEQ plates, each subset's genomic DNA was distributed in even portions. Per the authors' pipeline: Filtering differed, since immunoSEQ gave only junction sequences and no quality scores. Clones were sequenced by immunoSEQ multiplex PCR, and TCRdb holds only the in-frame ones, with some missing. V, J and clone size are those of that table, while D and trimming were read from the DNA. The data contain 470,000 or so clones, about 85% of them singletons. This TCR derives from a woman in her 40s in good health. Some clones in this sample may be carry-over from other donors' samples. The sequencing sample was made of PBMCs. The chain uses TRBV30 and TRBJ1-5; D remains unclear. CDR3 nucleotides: TGTGCCTGGAGTGTGAATAGTGATCAGCCCCAGCATTTT. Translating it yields CAWSVNSDQPQHF.